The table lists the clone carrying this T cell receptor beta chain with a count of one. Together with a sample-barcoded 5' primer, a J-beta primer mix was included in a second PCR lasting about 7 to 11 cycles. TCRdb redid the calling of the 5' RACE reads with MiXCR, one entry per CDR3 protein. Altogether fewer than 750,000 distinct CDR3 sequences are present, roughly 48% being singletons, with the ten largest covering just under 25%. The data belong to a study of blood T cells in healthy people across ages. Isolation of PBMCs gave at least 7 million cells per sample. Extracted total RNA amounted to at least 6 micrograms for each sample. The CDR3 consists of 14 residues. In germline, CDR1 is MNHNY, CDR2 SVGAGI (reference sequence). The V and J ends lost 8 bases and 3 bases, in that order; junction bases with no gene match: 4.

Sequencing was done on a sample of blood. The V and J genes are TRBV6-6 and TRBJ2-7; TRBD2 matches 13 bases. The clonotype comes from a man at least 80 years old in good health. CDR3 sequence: CASGRTSGSYEQYF. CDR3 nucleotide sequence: TGTGCCAGCGGGCGGACTAGCGGGAGCTACGAGCAGTACTTC.